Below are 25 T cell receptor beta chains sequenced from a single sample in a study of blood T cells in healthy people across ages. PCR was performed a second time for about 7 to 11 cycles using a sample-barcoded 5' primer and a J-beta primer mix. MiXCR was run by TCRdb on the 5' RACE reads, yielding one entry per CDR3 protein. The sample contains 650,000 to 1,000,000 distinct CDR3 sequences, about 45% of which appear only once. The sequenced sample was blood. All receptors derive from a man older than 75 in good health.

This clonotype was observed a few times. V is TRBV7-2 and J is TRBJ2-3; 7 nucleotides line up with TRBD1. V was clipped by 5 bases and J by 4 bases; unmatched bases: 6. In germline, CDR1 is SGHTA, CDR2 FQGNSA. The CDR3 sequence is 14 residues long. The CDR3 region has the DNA TGTGCCAGCAGCCCCAAAACAGGGGCAGATACGCAGTATTTT. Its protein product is CASSPKTGADTQYF.

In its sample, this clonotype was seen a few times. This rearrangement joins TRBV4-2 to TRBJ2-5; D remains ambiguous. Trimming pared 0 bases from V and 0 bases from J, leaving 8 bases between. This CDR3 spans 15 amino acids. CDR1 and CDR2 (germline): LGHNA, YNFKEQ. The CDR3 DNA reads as TGTGCCAGCAGCCAAGATGGGAAGGACCAAGAGACCCAGTACTTC. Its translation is CASSQDGKDQETQYF.

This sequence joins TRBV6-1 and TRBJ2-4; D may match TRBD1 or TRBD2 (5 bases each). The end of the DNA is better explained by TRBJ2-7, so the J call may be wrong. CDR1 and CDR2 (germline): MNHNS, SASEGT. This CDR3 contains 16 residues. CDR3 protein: CASSEVGRLSSYEQYF. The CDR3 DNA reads TGTGCCAGCAGTGAAGTGGGACGCCTAAGCTCCTACGAGCAGTACTTC.

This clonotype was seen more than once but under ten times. The CDR3 is CASWASLLYNEQFF. CDR3 coding DNA: TGTGCCAGCTGGGCTAGTTTACTTTACAATGAGCAGTTCTTC. The J gene is TRBJ2-1, the V gene TRBV6-1, with D uncertain. Per the germline V gene, CDR1 is MNHNS and CDR2 is SASEGT. CDR3 length equals 14 residues. V was cut by 8 bases and J by 4 bases, with 15 bases left in between.

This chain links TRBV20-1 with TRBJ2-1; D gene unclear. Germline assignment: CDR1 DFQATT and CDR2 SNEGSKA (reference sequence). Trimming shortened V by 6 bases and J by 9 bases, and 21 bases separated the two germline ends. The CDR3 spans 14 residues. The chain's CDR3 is CSATGPPSGGEQFF. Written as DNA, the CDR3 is TGCAGTGCAACCGGTCCCCCCTCGGGCGGTGAGCAGTTCTTC.

CDR3 loop: CASSLRQLYTDTQYF. The CDR3 DNA reads TGTGCCAGCAGTTTGAGACAGCTGTACACAGATACGCAGTATTTT. The V call is TRBV27, the J call TRBJ2-3, with D possibly TRBD1 on 5 matching bases. The CDR3 loop spans 15 amino acids. Trimming cost V 3 bases and J 2 bases, with 12 bases left between them. CDR1 and CDR2 (germline): MNHEY, SMNVEV (reference sequence).

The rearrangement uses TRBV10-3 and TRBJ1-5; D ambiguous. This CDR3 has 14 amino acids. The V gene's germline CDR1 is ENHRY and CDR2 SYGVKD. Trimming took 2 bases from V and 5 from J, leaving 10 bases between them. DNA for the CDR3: TGTGCCATCAGTGAGATGCGGTCCGATCAGCCCCAGCATTTT. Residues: CAISEMRSDQPQHF.

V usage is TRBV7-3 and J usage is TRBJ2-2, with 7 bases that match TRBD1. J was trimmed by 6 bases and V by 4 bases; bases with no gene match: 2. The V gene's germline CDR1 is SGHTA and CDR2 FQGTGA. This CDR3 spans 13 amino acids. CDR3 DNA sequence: TGTGCCAGCAGCTCGACAGGGCCCGGGGAGCTGTTTTTT. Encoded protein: CASSSTGPGELFF.

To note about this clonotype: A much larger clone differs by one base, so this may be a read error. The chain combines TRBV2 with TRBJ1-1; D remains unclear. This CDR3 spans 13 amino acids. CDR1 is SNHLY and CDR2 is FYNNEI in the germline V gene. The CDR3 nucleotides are TGTGCCAGCAGCCCCCGATTCGGCACTGAACCTTTCTTT. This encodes CASSPRFGTEPFF.

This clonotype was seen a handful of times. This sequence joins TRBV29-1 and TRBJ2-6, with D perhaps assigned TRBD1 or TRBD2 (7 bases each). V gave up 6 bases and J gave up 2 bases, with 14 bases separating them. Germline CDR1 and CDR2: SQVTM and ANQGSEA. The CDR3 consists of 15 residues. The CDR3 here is CSVQGGDPGANVLTF. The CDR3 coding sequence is TGCAGCGTCCAGGGGGGGGATCCTGGGGCCAACGTCCTGACTTTC. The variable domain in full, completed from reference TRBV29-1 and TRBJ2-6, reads SAVISQKPSRDICQRGTSLTIQCQVDSQVTMMFWYRQQPGQSLTLIATANQGSEATYESGFVIDKFPISRPNLTFSTLTVSNMSPEDSSIYLCSVQGGDPGANVLTFGAGSRLTVL.

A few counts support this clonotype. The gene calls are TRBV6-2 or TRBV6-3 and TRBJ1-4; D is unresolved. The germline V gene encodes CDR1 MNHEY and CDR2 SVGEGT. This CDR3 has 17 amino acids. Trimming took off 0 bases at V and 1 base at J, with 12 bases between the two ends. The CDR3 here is CASSYSLRGGTNEKLFF. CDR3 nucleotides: TGTGCCAGCAGTTACTCGCTCCGGGGAGGAACTAATGAAAAACTGTTTTTT.

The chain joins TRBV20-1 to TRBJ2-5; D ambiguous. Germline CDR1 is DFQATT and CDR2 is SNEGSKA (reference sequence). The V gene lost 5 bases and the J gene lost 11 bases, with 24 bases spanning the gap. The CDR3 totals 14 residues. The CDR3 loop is CSACTATPCNEQYF. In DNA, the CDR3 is TGCAGTGCTTGCACGGCGACTCCCTGCAATGAGCAGTACTTC.

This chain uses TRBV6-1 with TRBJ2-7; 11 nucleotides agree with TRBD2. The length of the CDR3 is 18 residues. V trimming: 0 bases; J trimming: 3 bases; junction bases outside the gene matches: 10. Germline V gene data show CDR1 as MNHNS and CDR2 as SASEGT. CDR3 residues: CASSEAQVGTSGLYEQYF. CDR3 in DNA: TGTGCCAGCAGTGAAGCGCAGGTTGGGACTAGCGGCCTCTACGAGCAGTACTTC.

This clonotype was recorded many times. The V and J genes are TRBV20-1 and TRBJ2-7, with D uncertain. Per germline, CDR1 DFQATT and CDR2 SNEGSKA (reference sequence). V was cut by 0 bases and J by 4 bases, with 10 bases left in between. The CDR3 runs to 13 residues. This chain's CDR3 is CSARDYVGYEQYF. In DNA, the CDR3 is TGCAGTGCTAGAGACTATGTGGGATACGAGCAGTACTTC.

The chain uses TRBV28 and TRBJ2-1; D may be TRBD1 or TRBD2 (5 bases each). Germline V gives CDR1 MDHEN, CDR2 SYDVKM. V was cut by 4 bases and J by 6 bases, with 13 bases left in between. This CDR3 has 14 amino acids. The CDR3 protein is CASSWDGGPNEQFF. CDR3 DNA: TGTGCCAGCAGTTGGGACGGTGGTCCCAATGAGCAGTTCTTC.

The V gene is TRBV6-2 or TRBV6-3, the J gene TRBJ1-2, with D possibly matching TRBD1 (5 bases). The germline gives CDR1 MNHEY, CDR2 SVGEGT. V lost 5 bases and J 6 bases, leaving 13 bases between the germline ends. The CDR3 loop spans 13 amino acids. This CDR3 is CASSPAGRDGYTF. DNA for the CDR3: TGTGCCAGCAGTCCTGCCGGCAGGGATGGCTACACCTTC.

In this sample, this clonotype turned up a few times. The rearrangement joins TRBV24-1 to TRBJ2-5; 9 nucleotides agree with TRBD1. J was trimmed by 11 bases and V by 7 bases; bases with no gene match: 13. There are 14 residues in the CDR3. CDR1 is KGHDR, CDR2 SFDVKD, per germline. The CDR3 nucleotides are TGTGCCACCAGCCAGGGGGGACAGGGCGAGCAGCAGTACTTC. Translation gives CATSQGGQGEQQYF.

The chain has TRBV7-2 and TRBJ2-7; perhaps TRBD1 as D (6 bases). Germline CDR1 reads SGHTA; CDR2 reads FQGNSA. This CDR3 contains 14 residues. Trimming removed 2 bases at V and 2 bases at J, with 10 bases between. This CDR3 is CASSLRQGPYEQYF. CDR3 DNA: TGTGCCAGCAGCTTACGTCAGGGGCCCTACGAGCAGTACTTC.

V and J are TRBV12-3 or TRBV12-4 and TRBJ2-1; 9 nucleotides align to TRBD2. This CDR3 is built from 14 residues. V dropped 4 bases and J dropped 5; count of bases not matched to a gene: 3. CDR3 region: CASSYGTSNNEQFF. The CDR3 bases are TGTGCCAGCAGTTACGGGACTAGCAACAATGAGCAGTTCTTC.

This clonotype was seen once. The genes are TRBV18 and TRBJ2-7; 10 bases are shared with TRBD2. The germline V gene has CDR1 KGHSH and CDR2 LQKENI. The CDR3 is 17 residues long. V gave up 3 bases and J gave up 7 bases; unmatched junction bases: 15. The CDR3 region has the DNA TGTGCCAGCTCACCCTCCTGGAGCGGGGGGGCCGCCGATGAGCAGTACTTC. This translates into CASSPSWSGGAADEQYF.

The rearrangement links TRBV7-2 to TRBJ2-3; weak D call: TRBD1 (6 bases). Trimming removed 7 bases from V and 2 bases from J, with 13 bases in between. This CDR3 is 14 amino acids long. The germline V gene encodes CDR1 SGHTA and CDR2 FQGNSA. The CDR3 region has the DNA TGTGCCAGCATCCAGGACAGATACACAGATACGCAGTATTTT. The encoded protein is CASIQDRYTDTQYF.

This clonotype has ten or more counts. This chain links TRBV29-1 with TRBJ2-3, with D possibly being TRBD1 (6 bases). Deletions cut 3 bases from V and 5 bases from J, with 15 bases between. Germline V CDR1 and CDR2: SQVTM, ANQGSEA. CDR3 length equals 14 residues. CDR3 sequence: CSVEIDRIGDTQYF. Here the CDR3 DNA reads TGCAGCGTTGAGATTGACAGGATCGGAGATACGCAGTATTTT.

The CDR3 coding sequence is TGTGCCAGCAGCGTGGAGTCCTACAATGAGCAGTACTTC. Translating gives CASSVESYNEQYF. This chain links TRBV9 with TRBJ2-1; D gene uncertain. The J call may not be correct, given that the DNA end is closer to TRBJ2-7. Per germline, CDR1 SGDLS and CDR2 YYNGEE. This CDR3 has 13 amino acids.

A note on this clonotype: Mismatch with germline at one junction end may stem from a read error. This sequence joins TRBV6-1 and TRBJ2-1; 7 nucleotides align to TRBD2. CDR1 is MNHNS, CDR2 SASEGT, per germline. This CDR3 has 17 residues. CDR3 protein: CVSSPFPSGSSYNEQFF. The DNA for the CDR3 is TGTGTCAGCAGCCCGTTTCCTAGCGGAAGCTCCTACAATGAGCAGTTCTTC.

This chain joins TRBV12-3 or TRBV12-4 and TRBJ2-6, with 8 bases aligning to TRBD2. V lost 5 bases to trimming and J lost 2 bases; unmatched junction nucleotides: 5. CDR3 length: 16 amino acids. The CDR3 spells CASSPHGGAGANVLTF. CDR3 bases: TGTGCCAGCAGTCCTCACGGGGGGGCTGGGGCCAACGTCCTGACTTTC.